This TCR beta chain was sequenced for a study of blood T cell repertoires in COVID-19. Study overall: There were acute and convalescent COVID-19 samples, and they came from the United States, Italy and Spain.

Profiling relied on immunoSEQ multiplex PCR, and the TCRdb table lists in-frame clones only, not all of them. Among around 100,000 clones, approximately 87% were seen once, and the ten largest hold approximately 13%. This clone has just a few counts. Unmatched junction bases numbered 18, after V lost 10 bases and J lost 9 bases. The germline gives CDR1 KGHSH, CDR2 LQKENI. The CDR3 runs to 16 residues. Sample: peripheral blood. The chain links TRBV18 to TRBJ1-6; TRBD1 matches at 7 bases. The clonotype comes from a human donor in a cohort sampled during active or convalescent COVID-19. CDR3 in amino acids: CATQGTTGRTGSPLHF. CDR3 in DNA: TGTGCCACCCAGGGAACGACAGGGCGAACAGGTTCACCCCTCCACTTT.